The T cell receptor (beta chain) described here comes from a study of blood T cell repertoires in COVID-19. The wider study: Some COVID-19 samples were acute and others convalescent; all came from the United States, Italy and Spain. T cells, B-cell-depleted T cells, or PBMCs supplied cDNA or gDNA.

Study processing details: The authors estimated nucleated cell counts from reference gene primer amplification. Produced via immunoSEQ multiplex PCR; TCRdb's table is partial and in-frame only. V, J and clone size were drawn from that table, and D and trimming were deduced from the DNA. The data contain some 100,000 clones, approximately 78% of them singletons. CDR3 size: 16 residues. V was trimmed by 6 bases and J by 4 bases, leaving 19 bases between them. Per germline, CDR1 MRHNA and CDR2 SNTAGT. Sequenced: peripheral blood. This receptor was taken from a man aged 45-60 years with active or convalescent COVID-19. The chain carries TRBV6-4 and TRBJ1-3; D remains ambiguous. This CDR3 reads CASRTLEARQGNTIYF. CDR3 nucleotides: TGTGCCAGCAGGACCCTAGAGGCAAGGCAGGGAAACACCATATATTTT.